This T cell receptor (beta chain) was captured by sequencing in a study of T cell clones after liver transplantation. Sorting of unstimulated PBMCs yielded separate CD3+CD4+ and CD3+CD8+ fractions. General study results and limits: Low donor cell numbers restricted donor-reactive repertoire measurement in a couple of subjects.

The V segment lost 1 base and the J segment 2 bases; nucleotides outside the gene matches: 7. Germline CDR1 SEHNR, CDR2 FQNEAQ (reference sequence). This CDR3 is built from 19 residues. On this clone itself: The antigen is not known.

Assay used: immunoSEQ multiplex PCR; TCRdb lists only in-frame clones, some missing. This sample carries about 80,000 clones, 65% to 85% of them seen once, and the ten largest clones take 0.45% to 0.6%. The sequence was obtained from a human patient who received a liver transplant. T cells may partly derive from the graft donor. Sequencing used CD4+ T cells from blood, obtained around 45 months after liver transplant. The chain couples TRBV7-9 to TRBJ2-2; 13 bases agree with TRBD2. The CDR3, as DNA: TGTGCCAGCAGCTTAGGACTAGCGGGAGGCCGTAGAAACACCGGGGAGCTGTTTTTT. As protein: CASSLGLAGGRRNTGELFF.